This T cell receptor beta chain was obtained from a study of T cell repertoires and leukemia-associated antigens. Turning to this clonotype: Its antigen is not known.

TCRdb fed the 5' RACE reads into MiXCR, producing one record per CDR3 protein. The sample has approximately 10,000 distinct CDR3 sequences, 40% to 55% seen once. This CDR3 region has 14 residues. Trimming took off 2 bases at V and 5 bases at J, with 9 bases between the two ends. CDR1 and CDR2 (germline): MNHEY, SVGAGI. The sequencing sample was made of CD3+ T cells sorted from blood and cultured. The genes are TRBV6-5 and TRBJ1-4; D is uncertain. The clonotype was recovered from a female donor in good health. The CDR3 here is CASSYTQQNEKLFF. Here the CDR3 DNA reads TGTGCCAGCAGTTACACCCAGCAGAATGAAAAACTGTTTTTT.